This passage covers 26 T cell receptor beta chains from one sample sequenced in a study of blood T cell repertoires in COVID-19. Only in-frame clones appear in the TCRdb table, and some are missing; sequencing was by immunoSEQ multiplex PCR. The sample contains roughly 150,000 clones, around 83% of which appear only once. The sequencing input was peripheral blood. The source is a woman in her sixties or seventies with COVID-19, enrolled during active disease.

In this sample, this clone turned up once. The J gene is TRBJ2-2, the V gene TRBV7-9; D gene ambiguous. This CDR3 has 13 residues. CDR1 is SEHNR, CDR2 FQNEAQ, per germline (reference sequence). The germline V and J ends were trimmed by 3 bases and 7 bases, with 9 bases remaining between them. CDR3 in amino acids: CASSFGSFGELFF. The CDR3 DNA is TGTGCCAGCAGCTTCGGGTCATTCGGGGAGCTGTTTTTT. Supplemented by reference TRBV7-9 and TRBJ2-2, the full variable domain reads DTGVSQNPRHKITKRGQNVTFRCDPISEHNRLYWYRQTLGQGPEFLTYFQNEAQLEKSRLLSDRFSAERPKGSFSTLEIQRTEQGDSAMYLCASSFGSFGELFFGEGSRLTVL.

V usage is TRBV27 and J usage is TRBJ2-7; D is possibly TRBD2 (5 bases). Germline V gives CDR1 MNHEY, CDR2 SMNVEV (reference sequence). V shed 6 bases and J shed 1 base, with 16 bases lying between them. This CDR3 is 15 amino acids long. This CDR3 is CASSLDYNPSYEQYF. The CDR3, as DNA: TGTGCCAGCAGCCTCGACTATAACCCTTCCTACGAGCAGTACTTC.

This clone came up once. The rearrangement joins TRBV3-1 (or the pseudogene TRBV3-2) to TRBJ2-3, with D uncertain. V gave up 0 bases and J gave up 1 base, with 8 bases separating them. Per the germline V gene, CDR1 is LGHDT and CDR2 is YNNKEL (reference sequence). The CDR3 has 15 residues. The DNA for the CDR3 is TGTGCCAGCAGCCAAGATAAGTTAGGCACAGATACGCAGTATTTT. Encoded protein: CASSQDKLGTDTQYF.

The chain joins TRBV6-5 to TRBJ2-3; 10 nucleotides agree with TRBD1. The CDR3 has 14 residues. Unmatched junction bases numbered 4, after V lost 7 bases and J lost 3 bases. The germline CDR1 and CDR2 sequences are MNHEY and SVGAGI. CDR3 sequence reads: CASTRDRGTDTQYF. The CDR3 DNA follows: TGTGCCAGCACCCGGGACAGGGGAACAGATACGCAGTATTTT.

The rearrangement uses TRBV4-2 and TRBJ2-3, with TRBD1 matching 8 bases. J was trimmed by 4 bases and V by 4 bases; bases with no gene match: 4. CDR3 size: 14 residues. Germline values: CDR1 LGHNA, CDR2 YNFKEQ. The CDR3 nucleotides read TGTGCCAGCAGCCTCGACAGGGGTTCAGATACGCAGTATTTT. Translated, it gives CASSLDRGSDTQYF.

The CDR3 spells CASSHPRLAGEGSDTQYF. The CDR3 DNA reads TGTGCCAGCAGTCACCCCCGACTAGCGGGAGAAGGGTCAGATACGCAGTATTTT. The rearrangement uses TRBV6-2 or TRBV6-3 and TRBJ2-3; 12 bases are shared with TRBD2. The V gene end was trimmed by 5 bases and the J gene end by 4 bases; junction bases not matched to a gene: 13. Germline CDR1 is MNHEY and CDR2 is SVGEGT. The CDR3 length is 18 residues.

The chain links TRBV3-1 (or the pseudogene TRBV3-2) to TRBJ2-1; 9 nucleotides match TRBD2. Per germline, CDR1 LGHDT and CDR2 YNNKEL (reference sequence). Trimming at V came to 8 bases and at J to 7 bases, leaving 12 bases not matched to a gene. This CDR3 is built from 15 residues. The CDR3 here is CASRLGAGGYNEQFF. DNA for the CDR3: TGTGCCAGCCGCTTGGGAGCGGGAGGCTATAATGAGCAGTTCTTC.

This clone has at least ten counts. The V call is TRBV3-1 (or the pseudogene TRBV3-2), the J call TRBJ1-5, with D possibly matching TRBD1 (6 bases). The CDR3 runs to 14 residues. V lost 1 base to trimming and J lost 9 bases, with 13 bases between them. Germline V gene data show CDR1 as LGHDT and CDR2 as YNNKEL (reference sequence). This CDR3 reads CASSQVHQGRPQHF. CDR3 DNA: TGTGCCAGCAGCCAAGTTCACCAGGGGCGGCCCCAGCATTTT.

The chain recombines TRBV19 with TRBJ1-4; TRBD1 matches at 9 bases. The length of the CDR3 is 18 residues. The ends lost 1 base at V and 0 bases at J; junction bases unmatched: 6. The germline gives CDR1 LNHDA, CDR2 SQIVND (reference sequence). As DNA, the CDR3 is TGTGCCAGTAGTATAGTGGGACAGGGCTTTGCAACTAATGAAAAACTGTTTTTT. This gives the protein CASSIVGQGFATNEKLFF.

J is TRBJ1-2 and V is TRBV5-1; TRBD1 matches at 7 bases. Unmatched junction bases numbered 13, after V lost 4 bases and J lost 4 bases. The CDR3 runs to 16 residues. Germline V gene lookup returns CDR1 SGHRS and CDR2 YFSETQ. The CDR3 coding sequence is TGCGCCAGCAGCGTCGGGACAGCCATGGGTGGCTATGGCTACACCTTC. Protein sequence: CASSVGTAMGGYGYTF. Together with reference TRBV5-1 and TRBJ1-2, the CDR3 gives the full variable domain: KAGVTQTPRYLIKTRGQQVTLSCSPISGHRSVSWYQQTPGQGLQFLFEYFSETQRNKGNFPGRFSGRQFSNSRSEMNVSTLELGDSALYLCASSVGTAMGGYGYTFGSGTRLTVV.

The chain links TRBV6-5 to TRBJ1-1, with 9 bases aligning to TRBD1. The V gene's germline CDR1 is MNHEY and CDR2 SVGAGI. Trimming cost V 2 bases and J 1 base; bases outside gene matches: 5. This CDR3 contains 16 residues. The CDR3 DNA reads TGTGCCAGCAGTTACAAGCGACAGGGGGAGAACACTGAAGCTTTCTTT. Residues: CASSYKRQGENTEAFF.

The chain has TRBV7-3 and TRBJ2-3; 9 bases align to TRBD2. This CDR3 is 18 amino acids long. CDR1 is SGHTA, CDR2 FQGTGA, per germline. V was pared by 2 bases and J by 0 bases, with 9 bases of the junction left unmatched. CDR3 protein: CASSLRLAGGRSTDTQYF. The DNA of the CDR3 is TGTGCCAGCAGCTTACGCCTCGCGGGAGGGCGTAGCACAGATACGCAGTATTTT. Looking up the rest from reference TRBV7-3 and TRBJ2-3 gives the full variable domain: GAGVSQTPSNKVTEKGKYVELRCDPISGHTALYWYRQSLGQGPEFLIYFQGTGAADDSGLPNDRFFAVRPEGSVSTLKIQRTERGDSAVYLCASSLRLAGGRSTDTQYFGPGTRLTVL.

The CDR3 DNA follows: TGTGCCAGCATCCCGGGACAGGGGAACAATCAGCCCCAGCATTTT. It encodes CASIPGQGNNQPQHF. The genes are TRBV6-5 and TRBJ1-5; 10 bases fit TRBD1. The CDR3 totals 15 residues. With V trimmed by 7 bases and J by 3 bases, 6 bases remained unmatched. Germline V gene sequence: CDR1 MNHEY, CDR2 SVGAGI.

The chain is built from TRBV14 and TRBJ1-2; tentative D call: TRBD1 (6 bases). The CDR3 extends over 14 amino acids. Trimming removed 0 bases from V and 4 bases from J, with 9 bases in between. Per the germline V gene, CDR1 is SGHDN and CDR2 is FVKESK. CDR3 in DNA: TGTGCCAGCAGCCAAGAGGGCAGGGGCTATGGCTACACCTTC. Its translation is CASSQEGRGYGYTF.

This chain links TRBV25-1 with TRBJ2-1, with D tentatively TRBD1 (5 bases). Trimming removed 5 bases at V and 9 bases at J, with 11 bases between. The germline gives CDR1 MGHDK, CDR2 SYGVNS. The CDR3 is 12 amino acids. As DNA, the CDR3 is TGTGCCAGCAGTCCCCAGGGCTTTGAGCAGTTCTTC. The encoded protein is CASSPQGFEQFF. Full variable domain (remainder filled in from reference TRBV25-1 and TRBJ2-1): EADIYQTPRYLVIGTGKKITLECSQTMGHDKMYWYQQDPGMELHLIHYSYGVNSTEKGDLSSESTVSRIRTEHFPLTLESARPSHTSQYLCASSPQGFEQFFGPGTRLTVL.

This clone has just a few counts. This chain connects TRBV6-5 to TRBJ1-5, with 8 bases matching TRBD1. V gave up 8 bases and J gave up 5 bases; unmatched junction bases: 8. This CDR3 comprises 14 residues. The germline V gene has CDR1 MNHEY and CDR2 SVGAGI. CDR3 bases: TGTGCCAGCGCGGACAGGGTTCGGGATCAGCCCCAGCATTTT. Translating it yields CASADRVRDQPQHF.

The CDR3 spells CASSTGAGGYTF. CDR3 DNA sequence: TGTGCCAGCAGTACAGGGGCAGGAGGCTACACCTTC. The rearrangement uses TRBV27 and TRBJ1-2, with 7 bases that match TRBD1. J was trimmed by 8 bases and V by 5 bases; bases with no gene match: 5. The CDR3 has 12 amino acids. Germline V gives CDR1 MNHEY, CDR2 SMNVEV (reference sequence).

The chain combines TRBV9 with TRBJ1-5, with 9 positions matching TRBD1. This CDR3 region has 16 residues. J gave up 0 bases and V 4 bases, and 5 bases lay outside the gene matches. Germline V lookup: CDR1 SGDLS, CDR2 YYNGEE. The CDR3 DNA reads TGTGCCAGCAGCCCAGGGACAGGGAATAGCAATCAGCCCCAGCATTTT. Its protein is CASSPGTGNSNQPQHF.

The CDR3 nucleotides read TGTGCCAGCAGCCAAAACAGGATAGCTAACTATGGCTACACCTTC. This codes for CASSQNRIANYGYTF. The chain combines TRBV3-1 (or the pseudogene TRBV3-2) with TRBJ1-2; D perhaps matches TRBD1 (5 bases). The germline V gene has CDR1 LGHDT and CDR2 YNNKEL (reference sequence). The ends were cut back, 2 bases at V and 0 bases at J, with 10 bases in the middle. The CDR3 consists of 15 residues.

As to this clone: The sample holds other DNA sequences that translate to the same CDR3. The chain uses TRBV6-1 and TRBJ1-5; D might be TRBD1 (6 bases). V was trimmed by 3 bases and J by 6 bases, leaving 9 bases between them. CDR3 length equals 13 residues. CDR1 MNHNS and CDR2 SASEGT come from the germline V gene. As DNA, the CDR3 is TGTGCCAGCAGTGAGAGGGGGTCTCAGCCCCAGCATTTT. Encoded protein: CASSERGSQPQHF.

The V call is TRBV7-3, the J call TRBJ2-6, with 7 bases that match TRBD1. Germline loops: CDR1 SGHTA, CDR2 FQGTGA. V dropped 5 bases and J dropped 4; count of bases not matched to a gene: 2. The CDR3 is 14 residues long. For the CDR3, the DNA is TGTGCCAGCAGCAAGGGGGCCGGGGCCAACGTCCTGACTTTC. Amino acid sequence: CASSKGAGANVLTF.

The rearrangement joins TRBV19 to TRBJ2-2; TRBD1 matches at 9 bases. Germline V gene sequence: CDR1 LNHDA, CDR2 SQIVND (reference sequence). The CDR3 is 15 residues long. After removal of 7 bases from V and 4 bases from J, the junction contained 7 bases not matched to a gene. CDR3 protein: CASTPGQGPTGELFF. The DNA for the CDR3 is TGTGCCAGTACTCCGGGACAGGGCCCCACCGGGGAGCTGTTTTTT.

In nucleotides, the CDR3 is TGCAGCGTTGAGAGGGGGCCCGGCGAATGGAGCTACACCTTC. This encodes CSVERGPGEWSYTF. The chain is built from TRBV29-1 and TRBJ1-2; 7 nucleotides agree with TRBD1. V shed 3 bases, J shed 9 bases, and the junction held 13 bases outside the gene matches. Per germline, CDR1 SQVTM and CDR2 ANQGSEA. The CDR3 has 14 residues.

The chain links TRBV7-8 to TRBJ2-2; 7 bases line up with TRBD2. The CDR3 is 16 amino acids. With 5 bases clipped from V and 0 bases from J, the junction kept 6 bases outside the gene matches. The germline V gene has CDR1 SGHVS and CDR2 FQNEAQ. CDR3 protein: CASSRSGTPNTGELFF. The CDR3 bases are TGTGCCAGCAGCCGGAGCGGGACCCCGAACACCGGGGAGCTGTTTTTT.

The CDR3 region has the DNA TGTGCCAGCAGCCAAGAATTCGGGAGCAAGAACGAGCAGTACTTC. Translating gives CASSQEFGSKNEQYF. This chain uses TRBV4-2 with TRBJ2-7; tentatively, D is TRBD2 (6 bases). With 0 bases removed from V and 5 bases from J, the gap between germline ends came to 14 bases. This CDR3 has 15 residues. Per the germline V gene, CDR1 is LGHNA and CDR2 is YNFKEQ.

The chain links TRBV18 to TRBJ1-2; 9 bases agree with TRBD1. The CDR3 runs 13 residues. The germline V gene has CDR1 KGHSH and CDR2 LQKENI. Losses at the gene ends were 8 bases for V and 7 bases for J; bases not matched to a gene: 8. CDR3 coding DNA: TGTGCCAGCGATGGACAGGGGAATGGTGGCTACACCTTC. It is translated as CASDGQGNGGYTF.